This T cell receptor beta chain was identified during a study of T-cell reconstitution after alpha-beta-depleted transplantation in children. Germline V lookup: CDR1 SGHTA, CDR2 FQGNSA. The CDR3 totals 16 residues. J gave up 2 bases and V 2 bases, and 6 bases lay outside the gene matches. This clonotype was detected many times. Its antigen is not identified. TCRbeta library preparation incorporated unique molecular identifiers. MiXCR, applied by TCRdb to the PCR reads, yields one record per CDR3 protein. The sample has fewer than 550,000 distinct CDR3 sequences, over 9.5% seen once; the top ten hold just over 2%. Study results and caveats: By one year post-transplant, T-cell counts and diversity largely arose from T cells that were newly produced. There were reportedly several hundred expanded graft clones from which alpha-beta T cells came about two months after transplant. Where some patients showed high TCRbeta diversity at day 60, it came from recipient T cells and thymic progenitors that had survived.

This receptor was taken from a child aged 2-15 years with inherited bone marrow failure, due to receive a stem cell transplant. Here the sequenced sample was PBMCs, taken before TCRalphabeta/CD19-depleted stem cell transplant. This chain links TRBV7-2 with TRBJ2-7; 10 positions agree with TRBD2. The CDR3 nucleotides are TGTGCCAGCAGCTTAATTTCAGCGGGAGGGCCCTACGAGCAGTACTTC. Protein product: CASSLISAGGPYEQYF. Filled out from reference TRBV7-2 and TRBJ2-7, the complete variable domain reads GAGVSQSPSNKVTEKGKDVELRCDPISGHTALYWYRQSLGQGLEFLIYFQGNSAPDKSGLPSDRFSAERTGGSVSTLTIQRTQQEDSAVYLCASSLISAGGPYEQYFGPGTRLTVT.